This TCR beta chain derives from a study of T cell responses to AZD1222 COVID-19 vaccine. The wider study: Pooled samples include second doses given at about 4 or 12 weeks. Regarding the study as a whole: Mapped onto spike, vaccine-associated CD4 TCRs spanned it and were dominant at 160-218 and 743-854. Targets within unmutated variant regions were reportedly found for nearly half of spike-specific TCRs. Only five to seven individuals given AZD1222 were seropositive at baseline.

The CDR3 is 16 amino acids. The protocol was immunoSEQ multiplex PCR, while the TCRdb copy is restricted to in-frame clones and leaves out a portion. The table includes approximately 130,000 clones, roughly 90% detected once. A word on this clone: What it binds is unknown.

The chain combines TRBV21-1 with TRBJ2-7; the D call in the table, TRBD2, was not verified against the DNA. TRBV21-1 is shown as a pseudogene. The receptor comes from an adult in good health. Sequences were derived from peripheral blood, sampled on day 0 of AZD1222 vaccination. CDR3 residues: CASSKGVTSLPYEQYF. Here the CDR3 DNA reads TGTGCCAGCAGCAAAGGGGTGACTAGCCTCCCCTACGAGCAGTACTTC.